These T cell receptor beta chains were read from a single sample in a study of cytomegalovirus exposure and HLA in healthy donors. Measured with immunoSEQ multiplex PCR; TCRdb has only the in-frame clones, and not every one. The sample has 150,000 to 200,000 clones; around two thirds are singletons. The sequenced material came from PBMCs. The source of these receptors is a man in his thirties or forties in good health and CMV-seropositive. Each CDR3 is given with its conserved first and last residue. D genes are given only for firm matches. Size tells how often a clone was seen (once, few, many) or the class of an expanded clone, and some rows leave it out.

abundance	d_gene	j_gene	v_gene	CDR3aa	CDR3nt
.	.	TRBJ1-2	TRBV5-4	CASSLWQEYGYTF	TGTGCCAGCAGCTTGTGGCAGGAATATGGCTACACCTTC
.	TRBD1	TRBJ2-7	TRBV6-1	CASKTHSGGSYEQYF	TGTGCCAGCAAGACTCATTCAGGGGGCTCCTACGAGCAGTACTTC
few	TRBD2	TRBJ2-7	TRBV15	CATSRLGASGTTYEQYF	TGTGCCACCAGCAGGTTGGGGGCTAGCGGGACTACCTACGAGCAGTACTTC
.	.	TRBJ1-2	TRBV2	CASSETRQQGLYGYTF	TGTGCCAGCAGTGAAACCCGCCAACAGGGTCTCTATGGCTACACCTTC
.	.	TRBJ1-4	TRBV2	CASSELRGANEKLFF	TGTGCCAGCAGTGAACTCAGGGGCGCTAATGAAAAACTGTTTTTT
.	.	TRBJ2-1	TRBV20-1	CSHGSGEQFF	TGCAGCCATGGGAGTGGTGAGCAGTTCTTC
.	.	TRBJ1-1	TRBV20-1	CSACRNTEAFF	TGCAGTGCTTGCAGGAACACTGAAGCTTTCTTT
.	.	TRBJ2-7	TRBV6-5	CASSYSRLADYEQYF	TGTGCCAGCAGTTACTCGAGATTAGCGGACTACGAGCAGTACTTC
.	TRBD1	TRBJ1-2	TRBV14	CASSQLLGQGTEFRNYGYTF	TGTGCCAGCAGCCAACTTCTGGGACAGGGCACCGAGTTTCGAAACTATGGCTACACCTTC
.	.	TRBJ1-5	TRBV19	CASTGREGVWPQHF	TGTGCCAGTACTGGACGGGAGGGGGTTTGGCCCCAGCATTTT
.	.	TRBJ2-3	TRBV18	CASSPEMIYTQYF	TGTGCCAGCTCACCGGAGATGATTTATACGCAGTATTTT
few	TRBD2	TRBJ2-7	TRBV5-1	CASSSLVLAAAYEQYF	TGCGCCAGCAGCTCCCTTGTACTAGCGGCCGCCTACGAGCAGTACTTC
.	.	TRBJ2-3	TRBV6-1	CASSVRGPTDTQYF	TGTGCCAGCAGTGTGCGGGGCCCCACAGATACGCAGTATTTT
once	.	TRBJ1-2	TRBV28	CASSLREPYGYTF	TGTGCCAGCAGTTTAAGGGAGCCCTATGGCTACACCTTC
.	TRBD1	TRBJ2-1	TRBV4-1	CASSQDPGQGNEQFF	TGCGCCAGCAGCCAAGACCCGGGACAGGGAAATGAGCAGTTCTTC
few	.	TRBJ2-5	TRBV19	CASSHWTERQETQYF	TGTGCCAGTAGTCACTGGACAGAGCGCCAAGAGACCCAGTACTTC
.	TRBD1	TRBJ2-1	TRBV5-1	CASSRITGTGYNEQFF	TGCGCCAGCAGTCGTATTACCGGGACAGGGTACAATGAGCAGTTCTTC
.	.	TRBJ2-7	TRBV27	CASSNPRGEQYF	TGTGCCAGCAGTAATCCCCGCGGCGAGCAGTACTTC
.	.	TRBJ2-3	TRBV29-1	CSVAASEFTDTQYF	TGCAGCGTTGCGGCTAGCGAGTTCACAGATACGCAGTATTTT
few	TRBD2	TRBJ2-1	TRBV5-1	CASIESGLVSDEQFF	TGCGCCAGCATTGAGTCGGGACTAGTATCGGATGAGCAGTTCTTC
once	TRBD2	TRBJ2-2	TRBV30	CAWPGTSTGELFF	TGTGCCTGGCCCGGGACTAGCACCGGGGAGCTGTTTTTT
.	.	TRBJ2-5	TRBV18	CASSPARAKETQYF	TGTGCCAGCTCACCGGCGAGGGCTAAGGAGACCCAGTACTTC
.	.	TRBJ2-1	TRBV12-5	CASGLKGATYNEQFF	TGTGCTAGTGGTTTGAAAGGGGCGACCTACAATGAGCAGTTCTTC
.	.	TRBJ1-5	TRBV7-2	CASSLGGRQPQHF	TGTGCCAGCAGCTTAGGAGGCAGACAGCCCCAGCATTTT
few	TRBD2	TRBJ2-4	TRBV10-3	CAITPGLVAGGPEGKNIQYF	TGTGCCATCACCCCCGGGTTGGTGGCGGGAGGGCCTGAAGGCAAAAACATTCAGTACTTC
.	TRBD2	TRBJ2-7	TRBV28	CASGTTSVYEQYF	TGTGCCAGCGGGACGACTAGCGTCTACGAGCAGTACTTC
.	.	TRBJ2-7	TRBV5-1	CASSLEGLEQYF	TGCGCCAGCAGCTTGGAGGGGCTCGAGCAGTACTTC
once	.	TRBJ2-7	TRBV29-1	CSVEFNSYEQYF	TGCAGCGTTGAATTCAATTCCTACGAGCAGTACTTC
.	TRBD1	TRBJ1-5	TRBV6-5	CASRRTGDNQPQHF	TGTGCCAGCAGGCGGACAGGAGACAATCAGCCCCAGCATTTT
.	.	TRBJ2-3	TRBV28	CASSLSSDTQYF	TGTGCCAGCAGTTTATCGTCGGATACGCAGTATTTT
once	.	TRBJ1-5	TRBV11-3	CASSLTGGQPQHF	TGTGCCAGCAGCTTAACAGGCGGCCAGCCCCAGCATTTT
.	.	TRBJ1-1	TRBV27	CASSFTENTVAFF	TGTGCCAGCAGTTTTACAGAGAACACTGTAGCTTTCTTT
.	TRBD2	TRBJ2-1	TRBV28	CASSLIGTSDNNEQFF	TGTGCCAGCAGTTTAATCGGGACTAGCGATAACAATGAGCAGTTCTTC
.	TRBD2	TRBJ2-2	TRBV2	CASREGAGGDTGELFF	TGTGCCAGCAGAGAGGGTGCGGGAGGGGATACCGGGGAGCTGTTTTTT
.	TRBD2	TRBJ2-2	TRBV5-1	CASSLGLAGGYTGELFF	TGCGCCAGCAGCTTGGGACTAGCGGGAGGCTACACCGGGGAGCTGTTTTTT
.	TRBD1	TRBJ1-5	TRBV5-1	CASSRDRGEPQHF	TGCGCCAGCAGTCGGGACAGGGGGGAGCCCCAGCATTTT
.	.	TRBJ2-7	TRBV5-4	CASSLEVSEQYF	TGTGCCAGCAGCTTAGAGGTGTCCGAGCAGTACTTC
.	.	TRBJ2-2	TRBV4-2	CASSQEMANTGEPFF	TGTGCCAGCAGCCAAGAAATGGCTAACACCGGGGAGCCGTTTTTT
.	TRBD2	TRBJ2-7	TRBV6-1	CASSVGGTSGGVGGEQYF	TGTGCCAGCAGTGTGGGGGGGACTAGCGGAGGGGTGGGGGGCGAGCAGTACTTC
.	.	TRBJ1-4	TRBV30	CAWSTGTNEKLFF	TGTGCCTGGAGTACCGGGACAAATGAAAAACTGTTTTTT
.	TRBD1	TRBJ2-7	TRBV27	CASSPGTGLYEQYF	TGTGCCAGCTCCCCCGGGACAGGACTCTACGAGCAGTACTTC
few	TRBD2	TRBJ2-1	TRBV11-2	CASSLVQRDHEQFF	TGTGCCAGCAGCTTAGTTCAGCGGGACCATGAGCAGTTCTTC
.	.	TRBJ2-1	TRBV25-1	CASSESYEQFF	TGTGCCAGCAGTGAATCGTATGAGCAGTTCTTC
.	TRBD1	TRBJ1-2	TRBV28	CASRLQGAGDPGYTF	TGTGCCAGCAGGCTACAGGGGGCGGGTGACCCTGGCTACACCTTC
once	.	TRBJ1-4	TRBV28	CASSYDSATNEKLFF	TGTGCCAGCAGCTACGACAGCGCAACTAATGAAAAACTGTTTTTT
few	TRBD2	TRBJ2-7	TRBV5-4	CASSLPSGYPSYEQYF	TGTGCCAGCAGCTTGCCTAGCGGGTACCCGAGCTACGAGCAGTACTTC